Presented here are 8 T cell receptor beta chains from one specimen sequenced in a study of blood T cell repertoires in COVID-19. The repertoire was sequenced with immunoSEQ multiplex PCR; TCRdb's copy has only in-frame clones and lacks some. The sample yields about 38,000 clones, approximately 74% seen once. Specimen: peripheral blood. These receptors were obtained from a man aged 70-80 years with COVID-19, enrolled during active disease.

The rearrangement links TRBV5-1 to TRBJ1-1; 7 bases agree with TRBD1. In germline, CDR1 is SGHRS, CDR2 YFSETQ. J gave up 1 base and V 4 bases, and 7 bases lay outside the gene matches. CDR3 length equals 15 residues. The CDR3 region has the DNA TGCGCCAGCAGCCCACAGGGGCTTGGGAACACTGAAGCTTTCTTT. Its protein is CASSPQGLGNTEAFF. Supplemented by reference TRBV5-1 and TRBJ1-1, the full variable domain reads KAGVTQTPRYLIKTRGQQVTLSCSPISGHRSVSWYQQTPGQGLQFLFEYFSETQRNKGNFPGRFSGRQFSNSRSEMNVSTLELGDSALYLCASSPQGLGNTEAFFGQGTRLTVV.

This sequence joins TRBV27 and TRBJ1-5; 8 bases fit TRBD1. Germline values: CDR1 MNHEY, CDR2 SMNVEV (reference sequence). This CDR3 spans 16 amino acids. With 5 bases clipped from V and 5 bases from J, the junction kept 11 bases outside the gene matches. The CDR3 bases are TGTGCCAGCAGTAGCTGGACAGGGCGGATGGATCAGCCCCAGCATTTT. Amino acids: CASSSWTGRMDQPQHF.

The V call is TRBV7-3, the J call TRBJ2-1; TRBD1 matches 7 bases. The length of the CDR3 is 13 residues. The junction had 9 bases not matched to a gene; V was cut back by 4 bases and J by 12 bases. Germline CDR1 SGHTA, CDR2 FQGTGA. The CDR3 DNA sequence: TGTGCCAGCAGCTCGGGACAGAAAAAGGGGCAGTTCTTC. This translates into CASSSGQKKGQFF.

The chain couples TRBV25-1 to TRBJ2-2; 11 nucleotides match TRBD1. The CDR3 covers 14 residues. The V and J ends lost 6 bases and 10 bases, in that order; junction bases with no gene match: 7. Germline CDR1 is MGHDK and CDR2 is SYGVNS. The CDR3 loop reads CASRSDRGQLELFF. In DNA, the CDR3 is TGTGCCAGCAGATCGGACAGGGGGCAGTTGGAGCTGTTTTTT.

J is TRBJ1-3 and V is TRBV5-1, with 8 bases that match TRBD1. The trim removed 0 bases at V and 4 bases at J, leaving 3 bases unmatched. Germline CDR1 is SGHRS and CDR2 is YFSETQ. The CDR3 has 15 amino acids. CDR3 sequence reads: CASSLAGGEGNTIYF. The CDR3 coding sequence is TGCGCCAGCAGCTTGGCAGGGGGCGAAGGAAACACCATATATTTT.

DNA of the CDR3: TGTGCCAGCAGCCCCAACAGGGGGCGGACCGGGGAGCTGTTTTTT. As protein: CASSPNRGRTGELFF. The V call is TRBV28, the J call TRBJ2-2, with TRBD1 identical over 9 bases. The V gene's germline CDR1 is MDHEN and CDR2 SYDVKM. The CDR3 extends over 15 amino acids. With 6 bases clipped from V and 5 bases from J, the junction kept 7 bases outside the gene matches.

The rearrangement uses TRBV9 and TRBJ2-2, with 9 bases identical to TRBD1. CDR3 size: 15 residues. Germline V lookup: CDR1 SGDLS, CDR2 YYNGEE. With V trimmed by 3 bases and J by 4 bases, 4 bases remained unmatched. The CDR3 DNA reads TGTGCCAGCAGCGCCGGGACAGGGATCACCGGGGAGCTGTTTTTT. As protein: CASSAGTGITGELFF.

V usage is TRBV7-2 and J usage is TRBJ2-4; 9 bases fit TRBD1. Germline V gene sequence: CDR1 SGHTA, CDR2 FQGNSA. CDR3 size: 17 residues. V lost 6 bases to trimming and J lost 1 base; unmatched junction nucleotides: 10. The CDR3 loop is CASSSTRTGAAKNIQYF. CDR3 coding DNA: TGTGCCAGCAGTTCTACCCGGACAGGGGCCGCCAAAAACATTCAGTACTTC.